This T cell receptor (beta chain) derives from a study of tumor and adjacent non-tumor tissue in lung cancer. In the study overall: Histology: 12 adenocarcinoma, a couple of squamous cell carcinoma, 1 small cell lung cancer. Study-level results: Significantly higher TCR diversity was found in tumor than normal lung. Normal lung showed higher cumulative top 100 clone frequency than tumor. Tumor TCR diversity, when higher, was linked to shorter survival.

RNA was extracted from bulk tissue without any cell sorting. This non-tumor lung sample came from over 3 cm beyond the tumor edge. TCRbeta libraries were built with three rounds of nested PCR, modified from ARM-PCR. From the multiplex PCR reads, TCRdb called clonotypes with MiXCR, one entry per CDR3 protein. The sample has more than 85,000 distinct CDR3 sequences, about 62% seen once. CDR1 is DFQATT, CDR2 SNEGSKA, per germline (reference sequence). This CDR3 is 17 amino acids long. In the case of this clonotype: Its antigen is not known. Its ends do not fully match the called genes, so a read error is possible.

This receptor was taken from a man in his thirties or forties with non-small cell lung cancer. Sequencing input: distant non-tumor lung tissue. The gene calls are TRBV20-1 and TRBJ2-1; D is possibly TRBD1 (6 bases). CDR3 coding DNA: TGCAGTGCTAATTTAAGGGGGTGGACAGTATCCTACAATGCGCAGTTCTTC. Translation: CSANLRGWTVSYNAQFF.